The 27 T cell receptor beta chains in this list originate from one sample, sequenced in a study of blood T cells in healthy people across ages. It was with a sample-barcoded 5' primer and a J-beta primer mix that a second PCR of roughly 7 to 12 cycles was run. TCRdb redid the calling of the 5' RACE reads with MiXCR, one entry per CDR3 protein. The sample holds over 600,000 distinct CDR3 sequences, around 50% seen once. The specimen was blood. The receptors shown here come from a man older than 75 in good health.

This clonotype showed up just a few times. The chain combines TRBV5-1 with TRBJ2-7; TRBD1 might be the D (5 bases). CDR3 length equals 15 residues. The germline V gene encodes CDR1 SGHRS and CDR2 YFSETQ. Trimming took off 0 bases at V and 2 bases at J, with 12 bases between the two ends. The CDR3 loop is CASSLGQLSTYEQYF. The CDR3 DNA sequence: TGCGCCAGCAGCTTGGGACAGCTAAGTACCTACGAGCAGTACTTC.

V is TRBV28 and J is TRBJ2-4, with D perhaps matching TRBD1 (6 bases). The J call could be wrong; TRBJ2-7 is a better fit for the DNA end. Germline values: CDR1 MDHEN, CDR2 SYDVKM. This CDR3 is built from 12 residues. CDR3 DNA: TGTGCCAGCATGACAGGAATCTCCGAGCAGTACTTC. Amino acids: CASMTGISEQYF.

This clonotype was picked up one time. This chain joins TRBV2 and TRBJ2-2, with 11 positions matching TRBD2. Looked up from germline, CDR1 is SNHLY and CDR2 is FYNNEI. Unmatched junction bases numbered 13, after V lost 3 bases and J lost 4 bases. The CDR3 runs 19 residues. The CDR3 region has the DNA TGTGCCAGCAGTGAGCCTCTACTAGCGGGAGAGCCGAGCACCGGGGAGCTGTTTTTT. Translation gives CASSEPLLAGEPSTGELFF.

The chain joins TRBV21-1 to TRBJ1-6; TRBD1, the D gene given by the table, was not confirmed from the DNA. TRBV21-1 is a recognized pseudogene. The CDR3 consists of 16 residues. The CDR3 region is CASSKDREEYNSPLHF. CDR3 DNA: TGTGCCAGCAGCAAAGACAGGGAGGAATATAATTCACCCCTCCACTTT.

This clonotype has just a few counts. The CDR3, as DNA: TGTGCCAGCAGCCCTTACAGCACAGATACGCAGTATTTT. Protein: CASSPYSTDTQYF. V gene TRBV7-3 combines with J gene TRBJ2-3; unclear D gene. The CDR3 has 13 amino acids. V lost 5 bases to trimming and J lost 0 bases, with 6 bases between them. Germline CDR1 is SGHTA and CDR2 is FQGTGA.

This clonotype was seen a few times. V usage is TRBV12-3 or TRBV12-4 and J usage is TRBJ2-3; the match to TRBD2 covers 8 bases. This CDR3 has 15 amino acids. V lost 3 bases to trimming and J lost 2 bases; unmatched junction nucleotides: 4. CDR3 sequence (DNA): TGTGCCAGCAGTTTTCAAGCGGGGGACACAGATACGCAGTATTTT. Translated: CASSFQAGDTDTQYF.

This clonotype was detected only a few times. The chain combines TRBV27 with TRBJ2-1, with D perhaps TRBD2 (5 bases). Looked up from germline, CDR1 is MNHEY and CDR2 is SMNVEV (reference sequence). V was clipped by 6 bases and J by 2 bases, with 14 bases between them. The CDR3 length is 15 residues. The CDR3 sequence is CASSESGLPYNEQFF. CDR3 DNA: TGTGCCAGCAGCGAAAGCGGCCTGCCCTACAATGAGCAGTTCTTC.

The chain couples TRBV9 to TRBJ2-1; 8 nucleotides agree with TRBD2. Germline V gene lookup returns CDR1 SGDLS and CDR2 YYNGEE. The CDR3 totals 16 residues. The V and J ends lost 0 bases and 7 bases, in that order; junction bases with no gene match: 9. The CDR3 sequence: CASSVVQLAVTNEQFF. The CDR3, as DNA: TGTGCCAGCAGCGTAGTGCAACTAGCGGTGACAAATGAGCAGTTCTTC.

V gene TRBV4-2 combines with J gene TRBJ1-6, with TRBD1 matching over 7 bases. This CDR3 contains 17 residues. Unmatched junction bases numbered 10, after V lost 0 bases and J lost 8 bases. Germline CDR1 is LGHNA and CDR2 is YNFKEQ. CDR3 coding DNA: TGTGCCAGCAGCCAAGATCAGTTACAGGGGCGGCATTCACCCCTCCACTTT. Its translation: CASSQDQLQGRHSPLHF.

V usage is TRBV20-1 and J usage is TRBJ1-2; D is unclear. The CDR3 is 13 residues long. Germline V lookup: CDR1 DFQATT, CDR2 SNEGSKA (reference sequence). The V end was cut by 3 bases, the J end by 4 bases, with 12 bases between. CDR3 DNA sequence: TGCAGTGCTAGGTCCCGGGAGCTCTATGGCTACACCTTC. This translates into CSARSRELYGYTF.

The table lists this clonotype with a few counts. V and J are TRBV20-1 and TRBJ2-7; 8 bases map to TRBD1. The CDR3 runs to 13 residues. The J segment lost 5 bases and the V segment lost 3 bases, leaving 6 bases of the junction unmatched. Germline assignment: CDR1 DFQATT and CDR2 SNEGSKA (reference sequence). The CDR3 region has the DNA TGCAGTGCTAGGAGGACAGGGCACAACGAGCAGTACTTC. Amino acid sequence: CSARRTGHNEQYF.

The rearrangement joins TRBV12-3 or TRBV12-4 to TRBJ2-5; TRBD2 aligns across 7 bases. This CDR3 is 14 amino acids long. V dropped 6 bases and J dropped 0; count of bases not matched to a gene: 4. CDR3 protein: CASSRLAYQETQYF. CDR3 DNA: TGTGCCAGCAGCCGACTAGCCTACCAAGAGACCCAGTACTTC.

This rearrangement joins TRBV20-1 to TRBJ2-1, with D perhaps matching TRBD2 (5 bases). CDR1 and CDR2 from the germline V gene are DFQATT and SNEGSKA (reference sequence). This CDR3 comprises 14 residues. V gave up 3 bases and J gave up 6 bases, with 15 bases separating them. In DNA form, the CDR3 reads TGCAGTGCTAGCACCGGCACGGGATCCAATGAGCAGTTCTTC. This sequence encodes CSASTGTGSNEQFF.

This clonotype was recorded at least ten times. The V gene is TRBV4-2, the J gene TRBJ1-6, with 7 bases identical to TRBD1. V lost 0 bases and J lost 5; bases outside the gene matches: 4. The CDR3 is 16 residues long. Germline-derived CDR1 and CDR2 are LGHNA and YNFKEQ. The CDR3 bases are TGTGCCAGCAGCCAAGAAACGGGACAGCATAATTCACCCCTCCACTTT. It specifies CASSQETGQHNSPLHF.

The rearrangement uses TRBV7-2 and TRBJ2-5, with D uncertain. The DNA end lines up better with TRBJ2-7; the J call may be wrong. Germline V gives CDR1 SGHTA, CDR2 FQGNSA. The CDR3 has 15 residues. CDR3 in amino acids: CASSLIGDGAYEQYF. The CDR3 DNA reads TGTGCCAGCAGCTTAATAGGCGACGGAGCCTACGAGCAGTACTTC.

The DNA for the CDR3 is TGCAGTGCTAGAGGCCAGGAGGGCAATCAGCCCCAGCATTTT. Translated, it gives CSARGQEGNQPQHF. J is TRBJ1-5 and V is TRBV20-1, with D unresolved. CDR3 size: 14 residues. Germline values: CDR1 DFQATT, CDR2 SNEGSKA (reference sequence). Trimming left V 1 base short and J 2 bases short, with 9 bases between.

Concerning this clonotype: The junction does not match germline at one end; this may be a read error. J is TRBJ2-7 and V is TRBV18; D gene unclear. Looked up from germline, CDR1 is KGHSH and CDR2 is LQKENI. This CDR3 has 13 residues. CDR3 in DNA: TGTGCCAGCGCACCAGGCGTATCCTACGAGCAGTACTTC. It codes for CASAPGVSYEQYF.

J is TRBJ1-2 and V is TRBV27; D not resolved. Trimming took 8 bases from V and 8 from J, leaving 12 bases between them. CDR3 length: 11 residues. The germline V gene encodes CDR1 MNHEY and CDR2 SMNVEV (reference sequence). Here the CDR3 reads CASGTIGGYTF. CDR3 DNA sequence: TGTGCCAGCGGAACCATCGGGGGCTACACCTTC.

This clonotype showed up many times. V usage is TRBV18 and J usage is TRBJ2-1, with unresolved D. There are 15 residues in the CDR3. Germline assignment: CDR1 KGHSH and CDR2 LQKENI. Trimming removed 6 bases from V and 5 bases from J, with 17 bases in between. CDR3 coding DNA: TGTGCCAGCTCCCTGAACGGTCAGCGTGACAATGAGCAGTTCTTC. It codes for CASSLNGQRDNEQFF.

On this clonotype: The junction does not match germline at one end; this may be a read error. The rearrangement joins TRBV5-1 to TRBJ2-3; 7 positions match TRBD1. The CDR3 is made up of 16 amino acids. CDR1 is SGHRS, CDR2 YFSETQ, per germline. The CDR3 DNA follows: TGCGCCAGCAGTTTGGCCCCGACAGGGAGCTCAGATACGCAGTATTTT. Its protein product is CASSLAPTGSSDTQYF. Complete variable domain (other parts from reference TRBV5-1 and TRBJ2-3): KAGVTQTPRYLIKTRGQQVTLSCSPISGHRSVSWYQQTPGQGLQFLFEYFSETQRNKGNFPGRFSGRQFSNSRSEMNVSTLELGDSALYLCASSLAPTGSSDTQYFGPGTRLTVL.

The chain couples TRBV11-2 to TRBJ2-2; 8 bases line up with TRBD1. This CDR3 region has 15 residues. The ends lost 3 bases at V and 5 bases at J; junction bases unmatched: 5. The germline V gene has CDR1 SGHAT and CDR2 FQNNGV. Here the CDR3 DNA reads TGTGCCAGCAGCTTCGACAGGGGTGGGACCGGGGAGCTGTTTTTT. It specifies CASSFDRGGTGELFF.

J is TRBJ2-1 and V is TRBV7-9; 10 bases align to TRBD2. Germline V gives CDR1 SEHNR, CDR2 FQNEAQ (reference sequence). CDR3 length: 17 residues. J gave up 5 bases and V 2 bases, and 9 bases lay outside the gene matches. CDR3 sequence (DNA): TGTGCCAGCAGCTTAAACGGAGGACTAGCGGTGAACAATGAGCAGTTCTTC. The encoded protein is CASSLNGGLAVNNEQFF.

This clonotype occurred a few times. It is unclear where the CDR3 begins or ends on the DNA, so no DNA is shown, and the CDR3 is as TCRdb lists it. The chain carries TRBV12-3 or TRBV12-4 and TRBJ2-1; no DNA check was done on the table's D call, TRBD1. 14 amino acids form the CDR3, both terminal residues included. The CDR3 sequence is CASSSSGQGDEQFF.

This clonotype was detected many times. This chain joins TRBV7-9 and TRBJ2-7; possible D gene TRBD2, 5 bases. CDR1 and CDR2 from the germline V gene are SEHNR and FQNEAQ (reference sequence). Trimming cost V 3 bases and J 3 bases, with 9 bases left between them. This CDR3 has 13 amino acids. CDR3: CASSFTGSYEQYF. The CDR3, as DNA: TGTGCCAGCAGCTTCACGGGGAGCTACGAGCAGTACTTC.

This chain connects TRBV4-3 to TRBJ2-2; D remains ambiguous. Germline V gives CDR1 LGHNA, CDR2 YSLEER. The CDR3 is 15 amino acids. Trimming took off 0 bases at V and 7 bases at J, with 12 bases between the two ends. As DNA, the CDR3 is TGCGCCAGCAGCCAAGAATTTGGGCTCCTCGGGGAGCTGTTTTTT. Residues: CASSQEFGLLGELFF.

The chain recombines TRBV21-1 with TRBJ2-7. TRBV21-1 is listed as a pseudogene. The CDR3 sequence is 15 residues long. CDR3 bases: TGTGCCAGCAGCCCGCAGACTGACCTCTCCTACGAGCAGTACTTC. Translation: CASSPQTDLSYEQYF.

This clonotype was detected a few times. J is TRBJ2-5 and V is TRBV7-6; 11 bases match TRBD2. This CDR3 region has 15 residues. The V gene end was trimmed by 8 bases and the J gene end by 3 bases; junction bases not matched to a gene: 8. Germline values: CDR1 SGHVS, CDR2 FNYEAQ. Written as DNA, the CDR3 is TGTGCCAGCTCAGCAGAGGGACTAGCGGAAGAGACCCAGTACTTC. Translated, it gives CASSAEGLAEETQYF.